This TCR beta chain was sequenced during a study of T cell repertoires in cytomegalovirus infection (dated by TCRdb to the late 2010s). About the investigation overall: Donor HLA type was relevant to the analysis, as public TCR beta signatures indicated carriage of CMV infection together with the matching HLA type.

Remarks on this clonotype: The antigen it binds to is not known. No base qualities exist here, and no much larger clone lies one base off it.

Sequencing was carried out with an Illumina HiSeq 1500. Using fastp trimming at Q25 and MiXCR clonotype assembly, TCRdb reanalyzed the public sequencing data and kept in-frame beta chains. Identical CDR3 proteins give one entry, which carries the most common genes and DNA. A total of approximately 250,000 distinct CDR3 sequences appear in this sample, 9% to 15% of them only once. The ten largest clones represent 1.5% to 2% of the sample. Study-level results and caveats: In both this cohort and an independent cohort of some 370 donors, the cumulative frequency of public TCR beta family members distinguished carriers of CMV infection plus the relevant HLA type. The ex vivo response was dominated by HLA-C-restricted CMV-specific TCR beta clonotypes, which also provided the single most frequent clonotype in two of eight donors.

The sequenced sample was PBMCs. The source is a human donor in good health (CMV status not recorded). Some clones in this sample may be carry-over from other donors' samples.

The CDR3 here reads CSARTSGRGNTGELFF. The nucleotide sequence reads TGCAGTGCTCGGACTAGCGGGAGGGGTAACACCGGGGAGCTGTTTTTT. The V and J segments used are TRBV20-1 and TRBJ2-2, with 15 junctional bases fitting TRBD2. The CDR3 has 16 amino acids, counting the end cysteine and phenylalanine. Only CDR3 DNA remains: 48 bases, in frame from the first base. V and J are trimmed by 5 bases and 2 bases, and the gene matches miss 3 bases of the junction. The germline V gene (reference sequence) gives CDR1 as DFQATT and CDR2 as SNEGSKA.